The T cell receptor (beta chain) described here comes from a study of cytomegalovirus exposure and HLA in healthy donors. Overall study findings and caveats: Among CMV-associated TCR beta chains, most appeared HLA-restricted in a later analysis.

PCR employed 60 Vbeta and 13 Jbeta primers. TCRdb keeps only in-frame clones here, not all; method: immunoSEQ multiplex PCR. The table has around 150,000 clones, around 68% seen once; the top ten hold about 1.3%. The V segment lost 6 bases and the J segment 4 bases; nucleotides outside the gene matches: 4. Germline CDR1 SGHTA, CDR2 FQGNSA. The CDR3 has 13 residues. To note about this clone: What it binds is unknown.

The sequence derives from a man in his fifties in good health and CMV-seronegative. V and J are TRBV7-2 and TRBJ1-2; 8 positions match TRBD1. What was sequenced was PBMCs. DNA for the CDR3: TGTGCCAGCAGTTGGACAGGGTCCTATGGCTACACCTTC. Translated: CASSWTGSYGYTF.